Listed below are T cell receptor beta chains from one sample, sequenced in a study of OX40 agonist ivuxolimab in advanced cancers. Here immunoSEQ multiplex PCR was the method, and the copy in TCRdb shows in-frame clones only, minus some. Counted here are 65,000 to 80,000 clones, about 88% occurring once; the ten biggest clones make up approximately 13%. The sample consisted of CD4+ or CD8+ T cells sorted from blood, taken in a trial of the OX40 agonist ivuxolimab. These receptors were taken from an adult with an advanced solid tumor such as melanoma, head and neck, liver or kidney cancer. Each CDR3 is given with its conserved first and last residue. Fields, in order: V gene, D gene, J gene, clone size, CDR3 DNA, CDR3 protein. A D gene is named only where the DNA matches it firmly. Clone size is stated in some rows and not others, as once, few, many or a class when expanded.

V gene: TRBV27; D gene: -; J gene: TRBJ2-7; clone size: few; CDR3 DNA: TGTGCCAGCAGTTGGAAACAGGACTACGAGCAGTACTTC; CDR3 protein: CASSWKQDYEQYF
V gene: TRBV6-6; D gene: -; J gene: TRBJ2-3; clone size: -; CDR3 DNA: TGTGCCAGCACCACCAACACAGATACGCAGTATTTT; CDR3 protein: CASTTNTDTQYF
V gene: TRBV7-9; D gene: -; J gene: TRBJ2-1; clone size: -; CDR3 DNA: TGTGCCAGCAGCTTCCCCGGAGGTGGGTTCGATGAGCAGTTCTTC; CDR3 protein: CASSFPGGGFDEQFF
V gene: TRBV5-8; D gene: TRBD2; J gene: TRBJ2-1; clone size: -; CDR3 DNA: TGTGCCAGCAGCCAAGAGGGGGGGAGCGGGAGGATGAATGAGCAGTTCTTC; CDR3 protein: CASSQEGGSGRMNEQFF
V gene: TRBV5-1; D gene: -; J gene: TRBJ2-3; clone size: once; CDR3 DNA: TGCGCCAGCAGCCATCGGACAGATACGCAGTATTTT; CDR3 protein: CASSHRTDTQYF
V gene: TRBV29-1; D gene: -; J gene: TRBJ1-1; clone size: -; CDR3 DNA: TGCAGCGTTGACGGGCGGATGAACACTGAAGCTTTCTTT; CDR3 protein: CSVDGRMNTEAFF
V gene: TRBV4-1; D gene: -; J gene: TRBJ2-7; clone size: -; CDR3 DNA: TGCGCCAGCAGCCGTAACCGGGGCGCTCCCAACGAGCAGTACTTC; CDR3 protein: CASSRNRGAPNEQYF
V gene: TRBV9; D gene: TRBD2; J gene: TRBJ2-5; clone size: -; CDR3 DNA: TGTGCCAGCAGCGTAGGGCTAGCGGGAGTCGGAGAGACCCAGTACTTC; CDR3 protein: CASSVGLAGVGETQYF
V gene: TRBV5-1; D gene: TRBD2; J gene: TRBJ2-1; clone size: once; CDR3 DNA: TGCGCCAGCAGCTTAGACCTAGCGGGAAGCTACAATGAGCAGTTCTTC; CDR3 protein: CASSLDLAGSYNEQFF
V gene: TRBV6-5; D gene: -; J gene: TRBJ2-7; clone size: -; CDR3 DNA: TGTGCCAGCTCGCTGGGGACCGGTTCCTACGAGCAGTACTTC; CDR3 protein: CASSLGTGSYEQYF
V gene: TRBV7-9; D gene: -; J gene: TRBJ2-7; clone size: -; CDR3 DNA: TGTGCCAGCAGCTTAGGTGGTAGCTCCGACGAGCAGTACTTC; CDR3 protein: CASSLGGSSDEQYF
V gene: TRBV18; D gene: -; J gene: TRBJ2-2; clone size: -; CDR3 DNA: TGTGCCAGCTCACCACAACCGAACACCGGGGAGCTGTTTTTT; CDR3 protein: CASSPQPNTGELFF
V gene: TRBV9; D gene: -; J gene: TRBJ2-1; clone size: -; CDR3 DNA: TGTGCCAGCAGCGCCCTTGCCCTCCCCTACAATGAGCAGTTCTTC; CDR3 protein: CASSALALPYNEQFF
V gene: TRBV9; D gene: TRBD2; J gene: TRBJ2-7; clone size: -; CDR3 DNA: TGTGCCAGCAGCGTCTCCCCGGGGGGGAGTACCTACGAGCAGTACTTC; CDR3 protein: CASSVSPGGSTYEQYF
V gene: TRBV9; D gene: TRBD1; J gene: TRBJ1-6; clone size: -; CDR3 DNA: TGTGCCAGCAGCGTACTAGGACAGGAAAATTCACCCCTCCACTTT; CDR3 protein: CASSVLGQENSPLHF
V gene: TRBV15; D gene: TRBD1; J gene: TRBJ1-6; clone size: -; CDR3 DNA: TGTGCCACCAGCAGAGTTCCAACCGGGACAGGGGGTTCACCCCTCCACTTT; CDR3 protein: CATSRVPTGTGGSPLHF
V gene: TRBV5-6; D gene: TRBD2; J gene: TRBJ2-5; clone size: -; CDR3 DNA: TGTGCCAGCAGCTTCTTTTCGAGCGGGAGATCCCAAGAGACCCAGTACTTC; CDR3 protein: CASSFFSSGRSQETQYF
V gene: TRBV18; D gene: TRBD1; J gene: TRBJ2-4; clone size: -; CDR3 DNA: TGTGCCAGCTCACCACCATCGGACAGGGGAACGAAGTACTTC; CDR3 protein: CASSPPSDRGTKYF
V gene: TRBV7-6; D gene: TRBD2; J gene: TRBJ2-7; clone size: -; CDR3 DNA: TGTGCCAGCAGCCCTAGCGGGAGGGCCTACGAGCAGTACTTC; CDR3 protein: CASSPSGRAYEQYF
V gene: TRBV30; D gene: -; J gene: TRBJ2-7; clone size: -; CDR3 DNA: TGTGCCTGGAGTGTAACCGACAGGATCCACGAGCAGTACTTC; CDR3 protein: CAWSVTDRIHEQYF